Listed below are T cell receptor beta chains from one sample, sequenced in a study of CD4 T cells in relation to SARS-CoV-2 and coronaviruses. Their recognized antigens are unknown. TCRdb's copy holds only in-frame clones and misses some; the assay was immunoSEQ multiplex PCR. The data show approximately 40,000 clones, 70% to 85% seen once. Material: memory CD4+ T cells from PBMCs, cultured in vitro. The receptors come from an adult with COVID-19. The CDR3 runs from the conserved cysteine through the conserved F or W. The D gene is left open where the match is weak. Size tells how often a clone was seen (once, few, many) or the class of an expanded clone, and some rows leave it out.

cdr3_nt | cdr3_aa | j_call | v_call | clone_size | d_call
TGTGCCAGCAGTTTGACGGGAGCTGAGACCCAGTACTTC | CASSLTGAETQYF | TRBJ2-5 | TRBV28 | NA | NA
TGTGCCAGCAGCTCCGAACGGGACTCGCCTTACTTC | CASSSERDSPYF | TRBJ2-5 | TRBV5-8 | NA | NA
TGTGCCACCCGGGGGGGAAGCACAGATACGCAGTATTTT | CATRGGSTDTQYF | TRBJ2-3 | TRBV6-5 | NA | TRBD2
TGTGCCAGCAGCCGCCCCCGGACTAGCGGGAGTACTGGGCAGTACTTC | CASSRPRTSGSTGQYF | TRBJ2-7 | TRBV7-8 | NA | TRBD2
TGTGCCAGCAGCCACACAGGGACCAACGAGCAGTACTTC | CASSHTGTNEQYF | TRBJ2-7 | TRBV6-5 | NA | NA
TGTGCCAGCAGCTTAGGGGCTAGCCCACACAATGAGCAGTTCTTC | CASSLGASPHNEQFF | TRBJ2-1 | TRBV7-9 | NA | NA
TGCGCCAGCAGCTTGGGGGCTGAAGCTTTCTTT | CASSLGAEAFF | TRBJ1-1 | TRBV5-1 | NA | NA
TGTGCCAGCAGAACTTTCTACGGGACTAGCGGGAGTGATGAGCAGTTCTTC | CASRTFYGTSGSDEQFF | TRBJ2-1 | TRBV5-5 | NA | TRBD2
TGTGCCAGTAGTATAGATCGGACAGGTTTTAACTATGGCTACACCTTC | CASSIDRTGFNYGYTF | TRBJ1-2 | TRBV19 | NA | TRBD1
TGTGCCAGCTCACCAGCTAGCGGAGAGACCCAGTACTTC | CASSPASGETQYF | TRBJ2-5 | TRBV18 | NA | TRBD2
TGTGCCAGCAGAGGGACAGGGGGCAATCAGCCCCAGCATTTT | CASRGTGGNQPQHF | TRBJ1-5 | TRBV27 | NA | TRBD1
TGTGCCAGCTCACCTCCGGGACTAGCGGGAGGAAATGAGCAGTTCTTC | CASSPPGLAGGNEQFF | TRBJ2-1 | TRBV18 | NA | TRBD2
TGCAGTGCTAGTGACCGGGACCTTGCTAGCACAGATACGCAGTATTTT | CSASDRDLASTDTQYF | TRBJ2-3 | TRBV20-1 | NA | NA
TGCGCCAGCAGCTTGGCCGCTACTAGGGAGACCCAGTACTTC | CASSLAATRETQYF | TRBJ2-5 | TRBV5-1 | NA | NA
TGTGCCAGCAGCTTGTTTTCTAGCGGAAAGGATACGCAGTATTTT | CASSLFSSGKDTQYF | TRBJ2-3 | TRBV5-4 | once | TRBD2
TGTGCCAGCAGCGTAGACCACACAGATACGCAGTATTTT | CASSVDHTDTQYF | TRBJ2-3 | TRBV9 | NA | NA
TGTGCCAGCACCCCCCAACAGGGTGAATGTAACAATGAGCAGTTCTTC | CASTPQQGECNNEQFF | TRBJ2-1 | TRBV11-3 | NA | NA
TGCAGCGTGGCTCCGGGACAACTCGAGCAGTACTTC | CSVAPGQLEQYF | TRBJ2-7 | TRBV29-1 | NA | NA
TGTGCCAGCATGGGGGGCTCGGAGACCCAGTACTTC | CASMGGSETQYF | TRBJ2-5 | TRBV2 | once | NA
TGTGCCAGCAGCTTATACTACGAGCAGTACTTC | CASSLYYEQYF | TRBJ2-7 | TRBV7-2 | NA | NA
TGTGCCAGCAGCTTAGTGGGCGACAGGGGGCATGAGCAGTTCTTC | CASSLVGDRGHEQFF | TRBJ2-1 | TRBV7-9 | NA | TRBD1
TGTGCCAGCAGCTTCCAGGGATTAGAGACCCAGTACTTC | CASSFQGLETQYF | TRBJ2-5 | TRBV7-9 | NA | NA
TGTGCCAGCAGCTACTATGGATCAGGAAACCAAGAGACCCAGTACTTC | CASSYYGSGNQETQYF | TRBJ2-5 | TRBV11-1 | once | NA
TGCGCCAGCAGCCAAGCCCACCAAGGGGACTATGGCTACACCTTC | CASSQAHQGDYGYTF | TRBJ1-2 | TRBV4-1 | NA | NA
TGCGCCAGCAGTCAATCCGGGGTACTCCTTCGGGGCACCGGGGAGCTGTTTTTT | CASSQSGVLLRGTGELFF | TRBJ2-2 | TRBV23-1 | NA | NA
TGTGCCAGCAGCGCGACTAGCGGGAGTGGTGGGCAGTTCTTC | CASSATSGSGGQFF | TRBJ2-1 | TRBV7-3 | NA | TRBD2
TGTGCCAGTAATTGGAAGCCCAATCAGCCCCAGCATTTT | CASNWKPNQPQHF | TRBJ1-5 | TRBV19 | NA | NA
TGTGCCAGCATGGGGCGTACGAACACCGGGGAGCTGTTTTTT | CASMGRTNTGELFF | TRBJ2-2 | TRBV2 | NA | NA
TGCGCCAGCAGTGGGGTGACTTCGGACATTCAGTACTTC | CASSGVTSDIQYF | TRBJ2-4 | TRBV5-1 | NA | NA
TGTGCCAGCAGTTCGACAGGGAACTATGGCTACACCTTC | CASSSTGNYGYTF | TRBJ1-2 | TRBV7-9 | NA | TRBD1
TGTGCCCTTGGAACTTCGTGGGAGACCCAGTACTTC | CALGTSWETQYF | TRBJ2-5 | TRBV14 | NA | NA